These 28 T cell receptor beta chains came from one sample sequenced in a study of control samples from healthy donors and cancer patients. Profiling relied on immunoSEQ multiplex PCR, and the TCRdb table lists in-frame clones only, not all of them. The data show tens of thousands of clones, 85% seen once. Material: blood. These receptors all stem from a man aged 40-49 years in good health.

V usage is TRBV7-2 and J usage is TRBJ2-1; D ambiguous. This CDR3 has 12 amino acids. The V end was cut by 5 bases, the J end by 8 bases, with 10 bases between. CDR1 and CDR2 from the germline V gene are SGHTA and FQGNSA. CDR3 loop: CASSQPTYEQFF. CDR3 DNA sequence: TGTGCCAGCAGCCAACCTACGTATGAGCAGTTCTTC. Drawing the rest from reference TRBV7-2 and TRBJ2-1, the complete variable domain is GAGVSQSPSNKVTEKGKDVELRCDPISGHTALYWYRQSLGQGLEFLIYFQGNSAPDKSGLPSDRFSAERTGGSVSTLTIQRTQQEDSAVYLCASSQPTYEQFFGPGTRLTVL.

The chain recombines TRBV6-2 or TRBV6-3 with TRBJ2-5, with a weak D call TRBD2 (6 bases). This CDR3 is built from 12 residues. Germline lookup yields CDR1 MNHEY and CDR2 SVGEGT. The V gene lost 5 bases and the J gene lost 4 bases, with 8 bases spanning the gap. The CDR3 region is CASSRRGETQYF. Here the CDR3 DNA reads TGTGCCAGCAGTCGGAGGGGAGAGACCCAGTACTTC.

V usage is TRBV9 and J usage is TRBJ1-4, with no clear D. V shed 1 base and J shed 4 bases, with 8 bases lying between them. The CDR3 consists of 14 residues. Germline CDR1 and CDR2: SGDLS and YYNGEE. Here the CDR3 DNA reads TGTGCCAGCAGCGTACGGGGTAATAATGAAAAACTGTTTTTT. Translated: CASSVRGNNEKLFF.

This sequence joins TRBV3-1 (or the pseudogene TRBV3-2) and TRBJ2-5; D is undetermined. The CDR3 has 13 amino acids. V dropped 4 bases and J dropped 5 bases, with 11 bases sitting between them. CDR1 and CDR2 from the germline V gene are LGHDT and YNNKEL (reference sequence). The CDR3 nucleotides read TGTGCCAGCAGCCCCCCAGCTAGGGAGACCCAGTACTTC. It translates to CASSPPARETQYF.

The chain carries TRBV11-2 and TRBJ2-2; 7 positions match TRBD1. V trimming: 5 bases; J trimming: 1 base; junction bases outside the gene matches: 7. CDR3 length: 16 residues. CDR1 SGHAT and CDR2 FQNNGV come from the germline V gene. Here the CDR3 DNA reads TGTGCCAGCAGCCCGGCGACAGGGTGGAACACCGGGGAGCTGTTTTTT. Protein: CASSPATGWNTGELFF. Full variable domain (outside the CDR3, taken from reference TRBV11-2 and TRBJ2-2): EAGVAQSPRYKIIEKRQSVAFWCNPISGHATLYWYQQILGQGPKLLIQFQNNGVVDDSQLPKDRFSAERLKGVDSTLKIQPAKLEDSAVYLCASSPATGWNTGELFFGEGSRLTVL.

The V call is TRBV19, the J call TRBJ2-5, with D unresolved. CDR1 and CDR2 (germline): LNHDA, SQIVND (reference sequence). The CDR3 is made up of 14 amino acids. The V gene lost 5 bases and the J gene lost 0 bases, with 10 bases spanning the gap. The CDR3: CASSVTPYQETQYF. CDR3 coding DNA: TGTGCCAGTAGTGTGACTCCGTACCAAGAGACCCAGTACTTC. The full variable domain, rest sourced from reference TRBV19 and TRBJ2-5, is DGGITQSPKYLFRKEGQNVTLSCEQNLNHDAMYWYRQDPGQGLRLIYYSQIVNDFQKGDIAEGYSVSREKKESFPLTVTSAQKNPTAFYLCASSVTPYQETQYFGPGTRLLVL.

V and J are TRBV30 and TRBJ1-1; tentative D call: TRBD1 (6 bases). The CDR3 totals 13 residues. The germline gives CDR1 GTSNPN, CDR2 SVGIG (reference sequence). V was clipped by 4 bases and J by 1 base, with 10 bases between them. Here the CDR3 DNA reads TGTGCCTGGAACAGGGCTGGGAACACTGAAGCTTTCTTT. This encodes CAWNRAGNTEAFF.

The CDR3 protein is CAWNQASAYYEQYF. The CDR3 nucleotides read TGTGCCTGGAATCAGGCTAGCGCGTACTACGAGCAGTACTTC. The gene calls are TRBV30 and TRBJ2-7, with D maybe TRBD2 (6 bases). V was pared by 4 bases and J by 3 bases, with 16 bases between. Germline V gene data show CDR1 as GTSNPN and CDR2 as SVGIG (reference sequence). This CDR3 spans 14 amino acids.

The chain is built from TRBV4-3 and TRBJ1-3; perhaps TRBD1 as D (5 bases). CDR1 is LGHNA and CDR2 is YSLEER in the germline V gene. The CDR3 has 15 amino acids. With 2 bases removed from V and 2 bases from J, the gap between germline ends came to 10 bases. CDR3 sequence reads: CASSQYKGTGNTIYF. CDR3 nucleotides: TGCGCCAGCAGCCAATATAAGGGGACTGGAAACACCATATATTTT.

The chain carries TRBV20-1 and TRBJ2-6; D not resolved. Trimming shortened V by 3 bases and J by 2 bases, and 11 bases separated the two germline ends. Germline values: CDR1 DFQATT, CDR2 SNEGSKA (reference sequence). The CDR3 loop spans 15 amino acids. In nucleotides, the CDR3 is TGCAGTGCTAGTCCTTCCCGGGCTGGGGCCAACGTCCTGACTTTC. Protein sequence: CSASPSRAGANVLTF.

V is TRBV19 and J is TRBJ1-5, with a possible D match to TRBD1 (5 bases). There are 15 residues in the CDR3. The V end lost 7 bases, the J end lost 0 bases, and 13 bases lay between the germline ends. Germline V gene data show CDR1 as LNHDA and CDR2 as SQIVND (reference sequence). CDR3 DNA: TGTGCCAGTAACCCGACAGCTCATAGCAATCAGCCCCAGCATTTT. Translation gives CASNPTAHSNQPQHF.

This clone showed up just a few times. Written as DNA, the CDR3 is TGTGCCAGCAGTTCCGAAGAGACCCAGTACTTC. Amino acids: CASSSEETQYF. The V call is TRBV28, the J call TRBJ2-5; D is ambiguous. Per germline, CDR1 MDHEN and CDR2 SYDVKM. The CDR3 sequence is 11 residues long. V was pared by 4 bases and J by 3 bases, with 3 bases between.

The chain recombines TRBV7-2 with TRBJ1-6; tentative D call: TRBD1 (5 bases). Germline CDR1 is SGHTA and CDR2 is FQGNSA. CDR3 length: 13 residues. Trimming stripped 0 bases from V and 11 bases from J, with 8 bases between. In DNA, the CDR3 is TGTGCCAGCAGCTTAGCGCAGGGTCCACCCCTCCACTTT. This encodes CASSLAQGPPLHF. Combining the CDR3 with reference TRBV7-2 and TRBJ1-6 gives the whole variable domain GAGVSQSPSNKVTEKGKDVELRCDPISGHTALYWYRQSLGQGLEFLIYFQGNSAPDKSGLPSDRFSAERTGGSVSTLTIQRTQQEDSAVYLCASSLAQGPPLHFGNGTRLTVT.

The chain employs TRBV5-4 and TRBJ1-4, with D possibly being TRBD1 (6 bases). Germline CDR1 reads SGHNT; CDR2 reads YYREEE (reference sequence). The CDR3 sequence is 15 residues long. Trimming left V 4 bases short and J 8 bases short, with 18 bases between. CDR3 sequence (DNA): TGTGCCAGCAGCGTAAGGACAGCGGGAGGGGAAAAACTGTTTTTT. Translated, it gives CASSVRTAGGEKLFF.

The chain joins TRBV6-5 to TRBJ2-2, with 7 positions matching TRBD2. The CDR3 is 16 amino acids. Trimming removed 0 bases from V and 2 bases from J; junction bases left unmatched: 3. Germline CDR1 MNHEY, CDR2 SVGAGI. The CDR3 protein is CASSYSGLPNTGELFF. CDR3 nucleotide sequence: TGTGCCAGCAGTTACTCGGGACTACCTAACACCGGGGAGCTGTTTTTT.

The chain uses TRBV19 and TRBJ2-3; D uncertain. The CDR3 covers 14 residues. CDR1 is LNHDA, CDR2 SQIVND, per germline (reference sequence). V lost 4 bases to trimming and J lost 0 bases, with 8 bases between them. CDR3 nucleotides: TGTGCCAGTAGTAATGCCGCTAGCACAGATACGCAGTATTTT. The encoded protein is CASSNAASTDTQYF.

With respect to this clone: Likely a read error: the CDR3 ends without its conserved phenylalanine or tryptophan. The DNA is omitted, as the CDR3 cannot be located on it reliably, and the CDR3 follows TCRdb's listing. V usage is TRBV30 and J usage is TRBJ1-1. Termini included, the CDR3 measures 8 amino acids. Germline-derived CDR1 and CDR2 are GTSNPN and SVGIG (reference sequence). The chain's CDR3 is CAWGGVEA.

The chain uses TRBV7-9 and TRBJ1-1; D ambiguous. V lost 3 bases and J 3 bases, leaving 5 bases between the germline ends. Per germline, CDR1 SEHNR and CDR2 FQNEAQ (reference sequence). The CDR3 contains 12 residues. CDR3 in amino acids: CASSFRDTEAFF. CDR3 nucleotides: TGTGCCAGCAGCTTTAGGGACACTGAAGCTTTCTTT.

This clone appeared a single time. The V call is TRBV5-1, the J call TRBJ2-1; TRBD2 agrees at 10 bases. The CDR3 runs 15 residues. V shed 3 bases and J 6 bases; nucleotides not matched to a gene: 6. CDR1 is SGHRS, CDR2 YFSETQ, per germline. CDR3 protein: CASSYGLADSNEQFF. CDR3 bases: TGCGCCAGCAGCTACGGACTAGCGGACAGCAATGAGCAGTTCTTC.

The V call is TRBV7-2, the J call TRBJ1-1; unclear D gene. The germline gives CDR1 SGHTA, CDR2 FQGNSA. The CDR3 is 14 amino acids. Trimming stripped 4 bases from V and 5 bases from J, with 14 bases between. The CDR3 here is CASSSKGRWTEAFF. The DNA of the CDR3 is TGTGCCAGCAGCTCTAAAGGACGGTGGACTGAAGCTTTCTTT.

The J gene is TRBJ1-2, the V gene TRBV24-1; D not resolved. Trimming left V 4 bases short and J 4 bases short, with 12 bases between. There are 14 residues in the CDR3. Germline V gene lookup returns CDR1 KGHDR and CDR2 SFDVKD. CDR3 amino acids: CATSDPWVSYGYTF. The CDR3 DNA sequence: TGTGCCACCAGTGACCCATGGGTTTCCTATGGCTACACCTTC.

The chain combines TRBV4-1 with TRBJ2-2, with 8 bases lining up with TRBD2. This CDR3 has 17 residues. Germline CDR1 MGHRA, CDR2 YSYEKL. V shed 1 base, J shed 4 bases, and the junction held 8 bases outside the gene matches. The CDR3 is CASSQATSGFGTGELFF. CDR3 in DNA: TGCGCCAGCAGCCAAGCCACTAGCGGTTTTGGCACCGGGGAGCTGTTTTTT.

The count of this clone is one. The CDR3 loop is CASRVQRGEAFF. CDR3 nucleotide sequence: TGTGCCAGCAGGGTACAACGAGGTGAAGCTTTCTTT. The rearrangement joins TRBV12-3 or TRBV12-4 to TRBJ1-1; D remains ambiguous. The CDR3 loop spans 12 amino acids. V was shortened by 6 bases and J by 7 bases, with 12 bases between the two germline ends.

V and J are TRBV7-9 and TRBJ2-2, with TRBD2 identical over 8 bases. The length of the CDR3 is 17 residues. The V and J ends lost 5 bases and 2 bases, in that order; junction bases with no gene match: 10. Germline assignment: CDR1 SEHNR and CDR2 FQNEAQ (reference sequence). CDR3 sequence reads: CASSPQGSGSNTGELFF. The CDR3 region has the DNA TGTGCCAGCAGCCCCCAGGGGAGCGGGAGTAACACCGGGGAGCTGTTTTTT.

The CDR3 DNA reads as TGTGCCAGCAGACCCCCGACTAGCGGACTCTACAATGAGCAGTTCTTC. Amino acids: CASRPPTSGLYNEQFF. V is TRBV6-6 and J is TRBJ2-1; 9 bases map to TRBD2. Germline-derived CDR1 and CDR2 are MNHNY and SVGAGI (reference sequence). V was clipped by 6 bases and J by 3 bases; unmatched bases: 9. This CDR3 contains 16 residues.

V is TRBV30 and J is TRBJ1-1, with no clear D. V shed 2 bases and J shed 0 bases, with 10 bases lying between them. Germline CDR1 GTSNPN, CDR2 SVGIG (reference sequence). CDR3 length equals 14 residues. CDR3 sequence reads: CAWSHQGMNTEAFF. The CDR3 coding sequence is TGTGCCTGGAGTCACCAAGGGATGAACACTGAAGCTTTCTTT.

This chain uses TRBV13 with TRBJ2-3, with 13 bases matching TRBD2. V lost 6 bases and J lost 0; bases outside the gene matches: 3. There are 16 residues in the CDR3. Germline V gene data show CDR1 as PRHDT and CDR2 as FYEKMQ (reference sequence). This CDR3 is CASRLAGGLSTDTQYF. CDR3 coding DNA: TGTGCCAGCAGACTAGCGGGGGGGTTGAGCACAGATACGCAGTATTTT. Full variable domain (rest looked up from reference TRBV13 and TRBJ2-3): AAGVIQSPRHLIKEKRETATLKCYPIPRHDTVYWYQQGPGQDPQFLISFYEKMQSDKGSIPDRFSAQQFSDYHSELNMSSLELGDSALYFCASRLAGGLSTDTQYFGPGTRLTVL.

The chain carries TRBV6-1 and TRBJ2-5; TRBD2 matches 10 bases. CDR3 length: 15 amino acids. The germline V gene has CDR1 MNHNS and CDR2 SASEGT. The V segment lost 3 bases and the J segment 5 bases; nucleotides outside the gene matches: 6. The CDR3 sequence is CASSELAGDGETQYF. Written as DNA, the CDR3 is TGTGCCAGCAGTGAGCTAGCGGGAGATGGCGAGACCCAGTACTTC.